The sequence of this T cell receptor beta chain was determined in a study of blood T cells in healthy people across ages. The use of a sample-barcoded 5' primer and a J-beta primer mix characterized a second PCR of roughly 6 to 11 cycles. TCRdb reanalysed the 5' RACE reads using MiXCR and keeps one entry per CDR3 protein. The data contain approximately 730,000 distinct CDR3 sequences, roughly 47% of them seen just once; the ten biggest clones take up around 20%. The CDR3 sequence is 14 residues long. Between the trimmed V and J ends, which lost 0 bases and 1 base, there was a span of 6 bases. Germline V gene sequence: CDR1 WNHNN, CDR2 SYGVQD (reference sequence). Only a few counts were recorded for this clonotype. Its antigen is still unknown. General study results and limits: Compared with aged donors, long-lived donors showed fewer expanded clones, suggesting selection.

The sequenced material came from blood. The chain is built from TRBV10-1 and TRBJ2-5; D may be TRBD2 (6 bases). The receptor's source is a woman aged 55-69 years in good health. CDR3 sequence: CASSESGGQETQYF. The CDR3 region has the DNA TGCGCCAGCAGTGAGTCGGGAGGCCAAGAGACCCAGTACTTC.